Listed below are T cell receptor beta chains from one sample, sequenced in a study of T cells in Graves' hyperthyroidism and ophthalmopathy. TCRdb recomputed calls from the multiplex PCR reads with MiXCR, one row per CDR3 protein. The sample lists about 350,000 distinct CDR3 sequences; 15% to 20% were seen once. The sequenced sample consisted of blood. Receptors originate from a woman aged 18 to 35 with Graves' hyperthyroidism. CDR3s include the opening cysteine and the closing phenylalanine or tryptophan.

TRBV2,TRBJ2-5,CASQDLAGGRVKETQYF
TRBV7-6,TRBJ2-5,CASSLDPSWKRGKETQYF
TRBV28,TRBJ1-2,CATTSQGFYGYTF
TRBV11-2,TRBJ2-5,CASSLDHFQETQYF
TRBV25-1,TRBJ1-1,CASRGQPNTEAFF
TRBV5-1,TRBJ2-2,CASTWGDTDTGELFF
TRBV6-5,TRBJ1-1,CASNLDRRPEAFF
TRBV5-1,TRBJ1-1,CASSLGRLYEAFF
TRBV24-1,TRBJ2-5,CATSDLLQETQYF
TRBV12-3/TRBV12-4,TRBJ1-1,CASSPGARWTEAFF
TRBV6-5,TRBJ2-7,CASSYLDWQEQYF
TRBV30,TRBJ1-1,CAWMWGANTEVFF
TRBV6-1,TRBJ2-7,CASSELTGGTYEQYF
TRBV6-1,TRBJ1-5,CASMILLRSNQPQHF
TRBV7-4,TRBJ1-1,CASSLIRGDEAFF
TRBV2,TRBJ1-5,CASSPTGLSNQPQHF
TRBV9,TRBJ2-2,CASTRRPTTGELFF